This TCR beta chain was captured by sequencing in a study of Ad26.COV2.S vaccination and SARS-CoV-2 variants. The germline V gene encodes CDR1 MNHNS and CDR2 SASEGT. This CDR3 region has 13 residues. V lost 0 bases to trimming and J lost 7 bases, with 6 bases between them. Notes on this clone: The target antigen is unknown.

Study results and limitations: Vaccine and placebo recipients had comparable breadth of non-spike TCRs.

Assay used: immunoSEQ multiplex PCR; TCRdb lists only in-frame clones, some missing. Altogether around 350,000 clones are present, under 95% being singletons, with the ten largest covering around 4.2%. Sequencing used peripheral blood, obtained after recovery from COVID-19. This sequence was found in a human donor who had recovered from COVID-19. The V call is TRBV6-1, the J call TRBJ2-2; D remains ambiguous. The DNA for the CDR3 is TGTGCCAGCAGTGAAGCGAGGATCGGGGAGCTGTTTTTT. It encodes CASSEARIGELFF.